This TCR beta chain was identified during a study of blood T cell repertoires in COVID-19 (dated by TCRdb to about 2020). In the study overall: Samples from collaborators originated in the United States, Italy and Spain and spanned both the acute and convalescent phases of COVID-19. The prospective study material was composed of cDNA or gDNA derived from T cells, B-cell-depleted T cells, or PBMCs. The repertoires were made available in a free public database intended to serve as a resource for research on the immune response to SARS-CoV-2. A de-identified subject ID, COVID-19 status, age in years and sex were almost always included in the sample metadata. Samples were obtained from the ongoing ImmuneRACE study (first 160 participants) and from 950 to 1,500 subjects provided by 6 global collaborators. Where HLA class I and class II types were available, the types were taken from metadata supplied by the sample provider, not from assay-based typing. The dataset comprised deeply sampled blood TCRbeta repertoires from subjects exposed to, actively infected with, or recovered from COVID-19.

As for this clone: There is no known antigen for this receptor. Base qualities are not at hand, and no much larger clone is one base apart.

The immunoSEQ Assay, a bias-controlled multiplex PCR, was used to amplify TCRbeta CDR3 regions from genomic DNA. Regarding the original processing steps: Within the assay, amplification of reference gene primers was used to estimate how many nucleated cells each sample contained. Sequence reads were collapsed and filtered to measure the absolute abundance of every unique TCRbeta CDR3 rearrangement. For each sample, productive Simpson clonality was calculated as the square root of Simpson's diversity index over productive rearrangements. The immuneACCESS repertoire file appears here via TCRdb, limited to in-frame rearrangements. These files lack a portion of the clones; in checked studies, under half of the deficit traces to unresolved V genes, and the cause of the others is not known. The D gene and trimming were derived from the DNA, and the V and J assignments and clone size from that table. This sample gives 150,000 or so clones in total; 81% of them show up just once. Approximately 11% of the sample lies in the top ten.

The collaborating institutions used their own protocols to collect whole blood in K2EDTA tubes. For TCRbeta analysis, collaborators shipped samples in one of three forms: frozen whole blood, isolated PBMCs, or DNA extracted from either of those sample types. At the junction V is shortened by 1 base and J by 5 bases; bases outside the gene matches: 4. Based on the germline V gene, the CDR1 and CDR2 sequences are MDHEN and SYDVKM. The CDR3 numbers 15 residues from cysteine through phenylalanine. The CDR3 DNA has 45 bases and is translated from base 1. On the study overall, not on this receptor specifically: How much clinical and demographic metadata was included differed by source and by participant, and the metadata was provided uncurated.

What was sequenced was peripheral blood. This receptor was identified in a man aged 55-75 years with active or convalescent COVID-19. The chain uses TRBV28 and TRBJ2-7, with TRBD1 identical over 11 junction bases. The nucleotide sequence is given as TGTGCCAGCAGTTTATCGGACAGGGGGCTTAACGAGCAGTACTTC. The resulting protein is CASSLSDRGLNEQYF.